This entry is about one TCR beta chain. The antigen remains unidentified. Germline CDR1 SGHDT, CDR2 YYEEEE. CDR3 length equals 12 residues. Trimming stripped 2 bases from V and 4 bases from J, with 6 bases between. The data were obtained in a study of cytomegalovirus exposure and HLA in healthy donors. General study findings and limits: It was likely that a cluster of highly shared sequence variants was a sequencing artifact.

Researchers ran the PCR with 60 Vbeta and 13 Jbeta primers. Method: immunoSEQ multiplex PCR; TCRdb's copy keeps in-frame clones and lacks some. Here the sample spans about 95,000 clones, 70% being singletons. This sequence joins TRBV5-6 and TRBJ2-5; D not resolved. This sequence originates from a woman aged 45-60 years in good health and CMV-seropositive. Sample: PBMCs. The CDR3 here is CASSFTLETQYF. The CDR3 DNA reads as TGTGCCAGCAGCTTCACTCTAGAGACCCAGTACTTC.